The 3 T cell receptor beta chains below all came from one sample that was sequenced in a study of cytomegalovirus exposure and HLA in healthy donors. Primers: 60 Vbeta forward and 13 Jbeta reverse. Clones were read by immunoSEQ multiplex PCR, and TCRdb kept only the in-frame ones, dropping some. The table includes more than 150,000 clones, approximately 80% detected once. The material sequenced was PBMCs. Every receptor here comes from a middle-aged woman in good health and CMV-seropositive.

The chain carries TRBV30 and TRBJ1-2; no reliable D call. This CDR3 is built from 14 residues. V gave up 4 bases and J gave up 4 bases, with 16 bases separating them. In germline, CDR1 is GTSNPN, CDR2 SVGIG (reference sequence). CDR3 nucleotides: TGTGCCTGGATTTCCGGGATAATAGGCTATGGCTACACCTTC. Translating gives CAWISGIIGYGYTF. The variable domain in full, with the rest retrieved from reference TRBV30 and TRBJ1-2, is SQTIHQWPATLVQPVGSPLSLECTVEGTSNPNLYWYRQAAGRGLQLLFYSVGIGQISSEVPQNLSASRPQDRQFILSSKKLLLSDSGFYLCAWISGIIGYGYTFGSGTRLTVV.

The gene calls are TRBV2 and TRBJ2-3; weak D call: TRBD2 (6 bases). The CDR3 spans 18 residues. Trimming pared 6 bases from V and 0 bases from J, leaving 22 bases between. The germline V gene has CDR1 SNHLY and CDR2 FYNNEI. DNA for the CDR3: TGTGCCAGCAGGGATTTAGTGGGGGGACCCTATAGCACAGATACGCAGTATTTT. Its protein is CASRDLVGGPYSTDTQYF.

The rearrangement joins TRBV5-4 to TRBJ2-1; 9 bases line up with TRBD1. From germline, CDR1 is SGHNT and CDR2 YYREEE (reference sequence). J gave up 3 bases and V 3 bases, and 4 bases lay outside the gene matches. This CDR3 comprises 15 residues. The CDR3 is CASSSRDRDYNEQFF. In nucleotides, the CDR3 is TGTGCCAGCAGCTCCCGGGACAGGGACTACAATGAGCAGTTCTTC.